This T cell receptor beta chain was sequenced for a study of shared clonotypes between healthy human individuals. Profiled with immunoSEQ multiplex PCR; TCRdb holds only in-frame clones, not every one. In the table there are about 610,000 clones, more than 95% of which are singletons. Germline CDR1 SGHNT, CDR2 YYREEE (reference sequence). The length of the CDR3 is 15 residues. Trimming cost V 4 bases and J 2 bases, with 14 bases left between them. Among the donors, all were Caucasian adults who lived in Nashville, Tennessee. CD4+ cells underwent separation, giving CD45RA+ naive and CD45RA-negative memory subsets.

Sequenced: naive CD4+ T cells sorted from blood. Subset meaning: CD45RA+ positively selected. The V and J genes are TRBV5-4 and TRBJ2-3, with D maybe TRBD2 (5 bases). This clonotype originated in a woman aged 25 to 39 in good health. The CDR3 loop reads CASSTTLRDTDTQYF. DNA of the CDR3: TGTGCCAGCAGCACGACACTACGGGACACAGATACGCAGTATTTT. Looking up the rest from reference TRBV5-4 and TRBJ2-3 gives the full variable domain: ETGVTQSPTHLIKTRGQQVTLRCSSQSGHNTVSWYQQALGQGPQFIFQYYREEENGRGNFPPRFSGLQFPNYSSELNVNALELDDSALYLCASSTTLRDTDTQYFGPGTRLTVL.